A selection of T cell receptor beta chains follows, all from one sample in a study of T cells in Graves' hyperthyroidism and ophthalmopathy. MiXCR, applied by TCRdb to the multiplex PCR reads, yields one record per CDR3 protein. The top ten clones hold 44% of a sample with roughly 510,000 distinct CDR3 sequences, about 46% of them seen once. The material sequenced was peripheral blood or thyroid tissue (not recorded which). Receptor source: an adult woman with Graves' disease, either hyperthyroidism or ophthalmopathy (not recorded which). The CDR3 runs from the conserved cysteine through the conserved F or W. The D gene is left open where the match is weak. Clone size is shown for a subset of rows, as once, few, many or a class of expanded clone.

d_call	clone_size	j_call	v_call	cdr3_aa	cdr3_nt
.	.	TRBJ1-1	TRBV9	CASSVVAENTEAFF	TGTGCCAGCAGCGTAGTCGCGGAGAACACTGAAGCTTTCTTT
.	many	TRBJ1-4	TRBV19	CASSIGRQRPTNEKLFF	TGTGCCAGTAGTATTGGGCGACAGAGACCAACTAATGAAAAACTGTTTTTT
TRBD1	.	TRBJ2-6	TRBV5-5	CASSPTGGYGANVLTF	TGTGCCAGCAGTCCGACAGGGGGCTATGGGGCCAACGTCCTTACTTTC
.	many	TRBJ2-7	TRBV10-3	CAISDGVGDYSGEQYF	TGTGCCATCAGTGATGGAGTGGGTGACTATTCTGGAGAGCAGTACTTC
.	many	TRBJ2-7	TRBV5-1	CASSPSLTSSEQYF	TGCGCCAGCAGCCCCTCTCTTACTAGTTCCGAGCAGTACTTC
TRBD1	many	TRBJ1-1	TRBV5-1	CASSWTGQGHTEAFF	TGCGCCAGCAGCTGGACGGGACAGGGGCACACTGAAGCTTTCTTT
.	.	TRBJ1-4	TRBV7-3	CASSSTSGTEKLFF	TGTGCCAGCAGCTCCACTAGCGGGACCGAAAAACTGTTTTTT
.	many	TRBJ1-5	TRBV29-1	CSVGYSNQPQHF	TGCAGCGTTGGGTATAGCAATCAGCCCCAGCATTTT
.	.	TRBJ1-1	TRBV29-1	CSVRRVRTEAFF	TGCAGCGTTCGCAGGGTACGCACTGAAGCTTTCTTT
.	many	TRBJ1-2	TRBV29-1	CSVTEGGGYTF	TGCAGCGTTACGGAGGGGGGTGGCTACACCTTC
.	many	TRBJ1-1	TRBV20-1	CSAKKASTEAFF	TGCAGTGCTAAGAAGGCCAGCACTGAAGCTTTCTTT
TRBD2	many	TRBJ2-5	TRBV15	CATSRQAGGAETQYF	TGTGCCACCAGCAGACAAGCGGGAGGGGCAGAGACCCAGTACTTC
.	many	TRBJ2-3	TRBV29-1	CSVVWQNTDTQYF	TGCAGCGTTGTTTGGCAGAACACAGATACGCAGTATTTT
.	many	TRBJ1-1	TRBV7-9	CASSPLFETEAFF	TGTGCCAGCAGCCCCCTGTTTGAGACTGAAGCTTTCTTT
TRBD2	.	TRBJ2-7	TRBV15	CATSRALEPGLAGLEYF	TGTGCCACCAGCAGAGCCCTTGAGCCGGGACTAGCGGGATTGGAGTACTTC
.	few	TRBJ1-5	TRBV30	CAWSVTPQGSQHF	TGTGCCTGGAGTGTAACCCCTCAGGGGTCCCAGCATTTT
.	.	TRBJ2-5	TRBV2	CASAGGAHQETQYF	TGTGCCAGCGCTGGGGGAGCCCACCAAGAGACCCAGTACTTC
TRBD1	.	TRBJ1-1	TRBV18	CASSPLDRGEAFF	TGTGCCAGCTCACCCCTCGACAGGGGTGAAGCTTTCTTT
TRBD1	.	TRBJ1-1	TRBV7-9	CASSSDRGAEAFF	TGTGCCAGCAGCTCCGACAGGGGGGCTGAAGCTTTCTTT
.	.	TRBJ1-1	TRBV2	CASSVRGADTEAFF	TGTGCCAGCAGTGTTCGGGGCGCGGACACTGAAGCTTTCTTT
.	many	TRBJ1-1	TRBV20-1	CSARTDLWGVAFF	TGCAGTGCTAGGACAGATTTGTGGGGGGTAGCTTTCTTT
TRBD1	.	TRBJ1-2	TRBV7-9	CASSGSGTGYGYTF	TGTGCCAGCAGCGGGTCCGGGACAGGCTATGGCTACACCTTC
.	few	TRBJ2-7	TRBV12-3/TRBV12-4	CASSYSVPGPHEQYF	TGTGCCAGCAGTTACTCGGTCCCGGGCCCTCACGAGCAGTACTTC
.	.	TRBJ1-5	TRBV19	CASSIGGSQPQHF	TGTGCCAGTAGTATAGGGGGTTCTCAGCCCCAGCATTTT
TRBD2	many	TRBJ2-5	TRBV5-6	CASSSVAGEETQYF	TGTGCCAGCAGCTCGGTAGCGGGAGAAGAGACCCAGTACTTC
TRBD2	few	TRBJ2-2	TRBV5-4	CASKSSGTNTGELFF	TGTGCCAGCAAATCAAGCGGGACGAACACCGGGGAGCTGTTTTTT
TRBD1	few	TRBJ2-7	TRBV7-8	CASSPRDSDYEQYF	TGTGCCAGCAGCCCCCGGGACAGTGACTACGAGCAGTACTTC